These 26 T cell receptor beta chains were all obtained from the same sample, sequenced in a study of blood T cells in healthy people across ages. Combining a sample-barcoded 5' primer with a J-beta primer mix, a second PCR ran for roughly 7 to 11 cycles. In TCRdb, the 5' RACE reads were re-called with MiXCR into one record per CDR3 protein. The table lists some 710,000 distinct CDR3 sequences, approximately 22% of them singletons. Input material: blood. These receptors were collected from a man aged 70-80 years in good health.

The rearrangement links TRBV4-3 to TRBJ2-1; D remains ambiguous. Germline CDR1 reads LGHNA; CDR2 reads YSLEER. Trimming cost V 0 bases and J 2 bases, with 5 bases left between them. The CDR3 has 14 amino acids. The CDR3 loop is CASSQDRAYNEQFF. In nucleotides, the CDR3 is TGCGCCAGCAGCCAAGACCGGGCCTACAATGAGCAGTTCTTC.

The chain employs TRBV5-1 and TRBJ1-1; 11 bases match TRBD1. Germline CDR1 SGHRS, CDR2 YFSETQ. This CDR3 contains 14 residues. After removal of 3 bases from V and 6 bases from J, the junction contained 4 bases not matched to a gene. The CDR3 loop is CASSWTGGAAEAFF. The CDR3 DNA reads as TGCGCCAGCAGCTGGACAGGGGGCGCGGCTGAAGCTTTCTTT.

This clonotype was observed a handful of times. The chain is built from TRBV7-9 and TRBJ1-4; 10 bases agree with TRBD1. The V gene end was trimmed by 5 bases and the J gene end by 4 bases; junction bases not matched to a gene: 7. The CDR3 totals 16 residues. Germline values: CDR1 SEHNR, CDR2 FQNEAQ (reference sequence). CDR3 residues: CASSERTGGNNEKLFF. The CDR3 coding sequence is TGTGCCAGCAGCGAGAGGACAGGGGGGAATAATGAAAAACTGTTTTTT.

This chain uses TRBV15 with TRBJ2-3; D is undetermined. V lost 6 bases to trimming and J lost 2 bases, with 18 bases between them. The CDR3 has 16 residues. The germline V gene encodes CDR1 LNHNV and CDR2 YYDKDF (reference sequence). CDR3 residues: CATRRSATHATDTQYF. CDR3 sequence (DNA): TGTGCCACCAGGAGGAGCGCCACCCACGCCACAGATACGCAGTATTTT.

This chain connects TRBV29-1 to TRBJ2-5, with D perhaps matching TRBD1 or TRBD2 (5 bases each). The last part of the DNA fits TRBJ2-1 better; the J call may be wrong. This CDR3 spans 14 amino acids. CDR1 and CDR2 (germline): SQVTM, ANQGSEA. CDR3 protein: CSVETRGPSSEQFF. In DNA form, the CDR3 reads TGCAGCGTTGAAACCCGGGGACCTTCGTCCGAGCAGTTCTTC.

The chain combines TRBV20-1 with TRBJ2-5, with 8 positions matching TRBD2. Germline-derived CDR1 and CDR2 are DFQATT and SNEGSKA (reference sequence). The V segment lost 6 bases and the J segment 1 base; nucleotides outside the gene matches: 22. The CDR3 runs 19 residues. DNA of the CDR3: TGCAGTGCGCTAGCTCATTCGGGGGGGCCGACTCCAGGCCAAGAGACCCAGTACTTC. Translation gives CSALAHSGGPTPGQETQYF.

The gene calls are TRBV9 and TRBJ1-1; D unresolved. Germline values: CDR1 SGDLS, CDR2 YYNGEE. This CDR3 comprises 13 residues. Between the trimmed V and J ends, which lost 3 bases and 0 bases, there was a span of 6 bases. CDR3 residues: CASSEEMNTEAFF. DNA for the CDR3: TGTGCCAGCAGCGAAGAAATGAACACTGAAGCTTTCTTT. The complete variable domain, with remaining parts taken from reference TRBV9 and TRBJ1-1, reads DSGVTQTPKHLITATGQRVTLRCSPRSGDLSVYWYQQSLDQGLQFLIQYYNGEERAKGNILERFSAQQFPDLHSELNLSSLELGDSALYFCASSEEMNTEAFFGQGTRLTVV.

This clonotype was observed once. This chain links TRBV20-1 with TRBJ2-2, with 13 bases identical to TRBD2. Germline V gene lookup returns CDR1 DFQATT and CDR2 SNEGSKA (reference sequence). The V gene end was trimmed by 5 bases and the J gene end by 3 bases; junction bases not matched to a gene: 6. This CDR3 is built from 16 residues. This CDR3 is CSAGLAGEGDTGELFF. The CDR3 DNA is TGCAGTGCTGGACTAGCGGGAGAGGGGGACACCGGGGAGCTGTTTTTT.

The V and J genes are TRBV5-1 and TRBJ2-2, with D possibly TRBD1 on 5 matching bases. The CDR3 consists of 16 residues. Trimming pared 2 bases from V and 3 bases from J, leaving 14 bases between. CDR1 SGHRS and CDR2 YFSETQ come from the germline V gene. CDR3 loop: CASSLSTDEDTGELFF. CDR3 nucleotides: TGCGCCAGCAGCTTATCGACAGACGAAGACACCGGGGAGCTGTTTTTT.

This chain uses TRBV12-3 or TRBV12-4 with TRBJ2-2, with 7 positions matching TRBD2. This CDR3 contains 14 residues. Trimming took 0 bases from V and 6 from J; bases not matched to a gene: 1. This CDR3 is CASSLAGGPGELFF. CDR3 sequence (DNA): TGTGCCAGCAGTTTAGCGGGAGGGCCCGGGGAGCTGTTTTTT.

The genes are TRBV7-9 and TRBJ1-1; a possible D gene is TRBD1 (6 bases). Germline CDR1 and CDR2: SEHNR and FQNEAQ (reference sequence). V lost 5 bases and J 0 bases, leaving 13 bases between the germline ends. The CDR3 loop spans 15 amino acids. CDR3 in DNA: TGTGCCAGCAGCCCAGGTAGGGGGATGAACACTGAAGCTTTCTTT. This gives the protein CASSPGRGMNTEAFF. Together with reference TRBV7-9 and TRBJ1-1, the CDR3 gives the full variable domain: DTGVSQNPRHKITKRGQNVTFRCDPISEHNRLYWYRQTLGQGPEFLTYFQNEAQLEKSRLLSDRFSAERPKGSFSTLEIQRTEQGDSAMYLCASSPGRGMNTEAFFGQGTRLTVV.

This clonotype was counted at least ten times. The genes are TRBV4-1 and TRBJ2-1, with D possibly called TRBD1 or TRBD2 (5 bases each). V gave up 0 bases and J gave up 0 bases, with 15 bases separating them. Germline CDR1 MGHRA, CDR2 YSYEKL. The length of the CDR3 is 18 residues. CDR3 sequence (DNA): TGCGCCAGCAGCCAAGACTGGGGACGTATTAGCTCCTACAATGAGCAGTTCTTC. Translating it yields CASSQDWGRISSYNEQFF.

This clonotype was seen only a few times. The genes are TRBV5-6 and TRBJ2-5; D could derive from TRBD1 or TRBD2 (5 bases each). The better agreement between TRBJ2-7 and the DNA end casts doubt on the J call. Germline CDR1 and CDR2: SGHDT and YYEEEE. The CDR3 totals 14 residues. CDR3 bases: TGTGCCAGCAGCTTCCTTCCGGGGCCCTACGAGCAGTACGTC. Translating gives CASSFLPGPYEQYV.

This clonotype was recorded a few times. DNA of the CDR3: TGTGCCAGCAGTTTATCTGCGGGGGGGCCTCGGACCCAGTACTTC. Encoded protein: CASSLSAGGPRTQYF. The rearrangement links TRBV12-3 or TRBV12-4 to TRBJ2-5; 9 bases agree with TRBD2. The CDR3 is made up of 15 amino acids. J was trimmed by 7 bases and V by 2 bases; bases with no gene match: 8.

The J gene is TRBJ1-1, the V gene TRBV20-1; D is uncertain. The V gene's germline CDR1 is DFQATT and CDR2 SNEGSKA (reference sequence). CDR3 size: 17 residues. V lost 1 base, J lost 5 bases, and 23 bases lay in between. CDR3: CSARAPGIGPRGTEAFF. In DNA, the CDR3 is TGCAGTGCTAGAGCCCCCGGGATCGGGCCCCGGGGAACTGAAGCTTTCTTT.

This clonotype has more than one count but fewer than ten. This chain joins TRBV10-2 and TRBJ1-5; tentatively, D is TRBD1 (5 bases). V lost 6 bases to trimming and J lost 0 bases, with 12 bases between them. Looked up from germline, CDR1 is WSHSY and CDR2 is SAAADI. CDR3 length equals 15 residues. CDR3 in amino acids: CASRDTAYSNQPQHF. The CDR3 DNA follows: TGCGCCAGCAGGGACACAGCGTATAGCAATCAGCCCCAGCATTTT.

The V gene is TRBV5-1, the J gene TRBJ1-4, with 7 bases aligning to TRBD1. V dropped 4 bases and J dropped 0; count of bases not matched to a gene: 12. Per the germline V gene, CDR1 is SGHRS and CDR2 is YFSETQ. The CDR3 contains 18 residues. CDR3 in amino acids: CASSQGGRGTATNEKLFF. Written as DNA, the CDR3 is TGCGCCAGCAGCCAAGGGGGCAGGGGAACCGCAACTAATGAAAAACTGTTTTTT. The full variable domain, completed using reference TRBV5-1 and TRBJ1-4, is KAGVTQTPRYLIKTRGQQVTLSCSPISGHRSVSWYQQTPGQGLQFLFEYFSETQRNKGNFPGRFSGRQFSNSRSEMNVSTLELGDSALYLCASSQGGRGTATNEKLFFGSGTQLSVL.

This clonotype appeared many times. The chain carries TRBV20-1 and TRBJ1-2, with a tentative D call TRBD1 (5 bases). CDR1 and CDR2 from the germline V gene are DFQATT and SNEGSKA (reference sequence). There are 14 residues in the CDR3. Trimming took 0 bases from V and 7 from J, leaving 15 bases between them. The CDR3 DNA reads as TGCAGTGCTAGAGAACCCGGGACGGCATTTGGCTACACCTTC. Translating gives CSAREPGTAFGYTF.

This clonotype has only a few counts. The chain joins TRBV12-3 or TRBV12-4 to TRBJ1-2; 9 bases are shared with TRBD1. V shed 6 bases, J shed 8 bases, and the junction held 7 bases outside the gene matches. The CDR3 has 13 amino acids. CDR3 amino acids: CASRVGTGPGYTF. CDR3 coding DNA: TGTGCCAGCAGAGTGGGGACAGGGCCCGGCTACACCTTC.

This clonotype was recorded a few times. The V call is TRBV20-1, the J call TRBJ2-1, with TRBD1 matching 8 bases. Germline CDR1 and CDR2: DFQATT and SNEGSKA (reference sequence). The CDR3 is made up of 15 amino acids. V lost 2 bases and J lost 8; bases outside the gene matches: 11. CDR3 sequence reads: CSARHKTGVVDEQFF. CDR3 nucleotide sequence: TGCAGTGCTAGACATAAGACAGGGGTTGTAGATGAGCAGTTCTTC.

This clonotype has only a few counts. The chain recombines TRBV3-1 with TRBJ2-3; TRBD2 matches 10 bases. The ends lost 4 bases at V and 13 bases at J; junction bases unmatched: 8. The CDR3 length is 13 residues. The V gene's germline CDR1 is LGHDT and CDR2 YNNKEL (reference sequence). CDR3 bases: TGTGCCAGCAGCCCCCAGGGGACTAGCGTCGAGTATTTT. This gives the protein CASSPQGTSVEYF.

J is TRBJ2-1 and V is TRBV5-1, with D tentatively TRBD2 (5 bases). Germline loops: CDR1 SGHRS, CDR2 YFSETQ. CDR3 size: 14 residues. The V gene lost 0 bases and the J gene lost 2 bases, with 6 bases spanning the gap. The CDR3: CASSLETTYNEQFF. The CDR3 nucleotides read TGCGCCAGCAGCTTGGAGACTACCTACAATGAGCAGTTCTTC.

This clonotype was counted only a few times. The rearrangement links TRBV6-6 to TRBJ2-2; weak D call: TRBD2 (6 bases). Germline CDR1 is MNHNY and CDR2 is SVGAGI (reference sequence). Trimming cost V 6 bases and J 6 bases, with 11 bases left between them. The CDR3 length is 13 residues. The CDR3 sequence is CASRHGGAGELFF. Here the CDR3 DNA reads TGTGCCAGCAGACACGGAGGGGCCGGGGAGCTGTTTTTT.

J is TRBJ2-7 and V is TRBV2; 7 bases agree with TRBD1. The V gene's germline CDR1 is SNHLY and CDR2 FYNNEI. The CDR3 has 13 amino acids. With V trimmed by 6 bases and J by 3 bases, 5 bases remained unmatched. Here the CDR3 reads CASRTGQIYEQYF. In nucleotides, the CDR3 is TGTGCCAGCAGGACAGGGCAGATCTACGAGCAGTACTTC.

Ten or more counts support this clonotype. V and J are TRBV2 and TRBJ2-5; D not certain. Germline CDR1 is SNHLY and CDR2 is FYNNEI. The CDR3 has 12 residues. V was pared by 3 bases and J by 5 bases, with 7 bases between. The CDR3, as DNA: TGTGCCAGCAGTGACCTTGGGGAGACCCAGTACTTC. Translating gives CASSDLGETQYF.

This clonotype has just a few counts. The gene calls are TRBV12-3 or TRBV12-4 and TRBJ1-1; possible D gene TRBD1, 6 bases. The CDR3 runs 13 residues. Trimming removed 3 bases at V and 8 bases at J, with 13 bases between. For the CDR3, the DNA is TGTGCCAGCAGTTTTCTGGGGGCCTTAGAAGCTTTCTTT. Translation: CASSFLGALEAFF.